These 3 T cell receptor beta chains originate from one sample sequenced in a study of blood T cell repertoires in COVID-19. Method: immunoSEQ multiplex PCR; TCRdb's copy keeps in-frame clones and lacks some. The sample consists of about 220,000 clones, about 80% of them appearing once. The sample consisted of PBMCs or T cells enriched from blood (not recorded which). The source is a woman aged 40 to 50 with acute COVID-19.

J is TRBJ2-4 and V is TRBV5-6; 8 positions agree with TRBD1. The CDR3 is made up of 15 amino acids. V was clipped by 3 bases and J by 9 bases; unmatched bases: 11. Germline loops: CDR1 SGHDT, CDR2 YYEEEE. The CDR3 region has the DNA TGTGCCAGCAGCTACGGGACAGGAGGTGTAAGCATTCAGTACTTC. Translated: CASSYGTGGVSIQYF.

The chain joins TRBV13 to TRBJ2-5; D is unclear. Germline values: CDR1 PRHDT, CDR2 FYEKMQ (reference sequence). Between the trimmed V and J ends, which lost 4 bases and 4 bases, there was a span of 10 bases. This CDR3 region has 13 residues. The CDR3 loop is CASSSPGGETQYF. DNA for the CDR3: TGTGCCAGCAGCTCCCCGGGTGGAGAGACCCAGTACTTC. Supplemented by reference TRBV13 and TRBJ2-5, the full variable domain reads AAGVIQSPRHLIKEKRETATLKCYPIPRHDTVYWYQQGPGQDPQFLISFYEKMQSDKGSIPDRFSAQQFSDYHSELNMSSLELGDSALYFCASSSPGGETQYFGPGTRLLVL.

V gene TRBV20-1 combines with J gene TRBJ1-1; D remains unclear. The ends were cut back, 7 bases at V and 8 bases at J, with 14 bases in the middle. Germline V CDR1 and CDR2: DFQATT, SNEGSKA (reference sequence). The CDR3 is made up of 11 amino acids. The chain's CDR3 is CSVAGTSEAFF. CDR3 nucleotides: TGCAGTGTAGCGGGCACCTCCGAAGCTTTCTTT.